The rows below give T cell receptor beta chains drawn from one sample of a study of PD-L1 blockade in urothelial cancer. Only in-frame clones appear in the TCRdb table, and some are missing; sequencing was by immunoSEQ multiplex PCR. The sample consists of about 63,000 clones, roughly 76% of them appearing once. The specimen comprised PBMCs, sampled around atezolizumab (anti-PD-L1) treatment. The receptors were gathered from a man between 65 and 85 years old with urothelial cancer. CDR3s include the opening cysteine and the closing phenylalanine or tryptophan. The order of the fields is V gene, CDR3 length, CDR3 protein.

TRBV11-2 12 CASSLNSFGYTF
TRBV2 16 CASSSLVAGAGGELFF
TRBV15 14 CATSREGLGETQYF
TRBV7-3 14 CASSATGSPDTQYF
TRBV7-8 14 CASNRDTDMGGYTF
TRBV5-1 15 CASTLWGENTGELFF
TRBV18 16 CASSPIQGVQQETQYF
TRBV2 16 CASSDRPGDENTEAFF
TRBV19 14 CASSWTALQDEQFF
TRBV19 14 CASSKSGGTYEQYF
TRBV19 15 CASSIWWASIGTQYF
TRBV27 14 CASRTGTAYYGYTF
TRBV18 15 CASSSEGGMNTEAFF
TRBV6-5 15 CASRSQGGNNYGYTF
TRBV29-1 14 CSVKEGQGNQPQHF
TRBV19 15 CASSIRTGDPYEQYF
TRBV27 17 CASSHTGTREYSDTQYF
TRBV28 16 CASSLSGQGSQETQYF
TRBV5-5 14 CASSWGQGVSEQYF
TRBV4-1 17 CASSQDPGLATTGELFF
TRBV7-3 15 CASSQDPGLVETQYF
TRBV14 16 CASSPARRTVLYEQYF
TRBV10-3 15 CASIPGVGSNYEQYF
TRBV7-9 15 CASSLGRTEPYGYTF
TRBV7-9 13 CASSDNKDNGYTF
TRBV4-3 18 CASSQDAAANRLLNTQYF
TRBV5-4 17 CASSLVGTLGRWDTQYF
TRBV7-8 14 CASSPRGGNEKLFF
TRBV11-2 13 CASTLPSYNEQFF